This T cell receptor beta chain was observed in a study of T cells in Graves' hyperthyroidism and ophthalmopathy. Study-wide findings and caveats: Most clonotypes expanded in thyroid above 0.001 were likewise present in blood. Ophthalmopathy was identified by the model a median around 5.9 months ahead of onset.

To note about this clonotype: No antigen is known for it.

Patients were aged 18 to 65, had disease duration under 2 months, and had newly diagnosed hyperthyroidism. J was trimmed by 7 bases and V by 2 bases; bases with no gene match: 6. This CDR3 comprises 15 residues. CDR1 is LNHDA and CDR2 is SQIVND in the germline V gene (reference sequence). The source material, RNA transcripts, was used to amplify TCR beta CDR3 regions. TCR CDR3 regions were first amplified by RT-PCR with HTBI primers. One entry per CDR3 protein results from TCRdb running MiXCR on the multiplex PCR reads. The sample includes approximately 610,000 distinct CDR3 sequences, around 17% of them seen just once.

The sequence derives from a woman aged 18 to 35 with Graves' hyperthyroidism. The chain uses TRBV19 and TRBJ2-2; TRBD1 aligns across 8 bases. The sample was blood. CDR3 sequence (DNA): TGTGCCAGTAGTATATTGGACAGGGAGGACGGGGAGCTGTTTTTT. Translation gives CASSILDREDGELFF.